Below are 27 T cell receptor beta chains sequenced from a single sample in a study of T cells in Graves' hyperthyroidism and ophthalmopathy. Authors of the study amplified TCR beta CDR3 regions from RNA transcripts. An initial round of RT-PCR targeting the TCR CDR3 relied on the HTBI primer set. TCRdb fed the multiplex PCR reads into MiXCR, producing one record per CDR3 protein. The sample has roughly 560,000 distinct CDR3 sequences, about 14% seen once. The specimen was blood. These receptors were obtained from a woman aged 40 to 50 with Graves' ophthalmopathy.

This clonotype was seen repeatedly, ten times or more. This chain connects TRBV6-1 to TRBJ2-5, with 7 bases lining up with TRBD2. In germline, CDR1 is MNHNS, CDR2 SASEGT. V lost 2 bases to trimming and J lost 3 bases; unmatched junction nucleotides: 6. This CDR3 comprises 15 residues. The CDR3 sequence: CASSERLAEEETQYF. CDR3 sequence (DNA): TGTGCCAGCAGTGAAAGGCTAGCGGAGGAAGAGACCCAGTACTTC.

This clonotype was counted at least ten times. The J gene is TRBJ2-5, the V gene TRBV7-6; TRBD2 matches 9 bases. CDR1 is SGHVS, CDR2 FNYEAQ, per germline. The CDR3 is 18 amino acids. Trimming removed 3 bases from V and 5 bases from J; junction bases left unmatched: 16. The CDR3 nucleotides read TGTGCCAGCAGCTTTCCGTGGGCGCGGGAGGGCTTCAGGGAGACCCAGTACTTC. It specifies CASSFPWAREGFRETQYF.

This clonotype showed up many times. The J gene is TRBJ2-2, the V gene TRBV30, with D possibly matching TRBD2 (6 bases). Germline CDR1 reads GTSNPN; CDR2 reads SVGIG (reference sequence). V gave up 0 bases and J gave up 7 bases, with 12 bases separating them. The CDR3 covers 14 residues. The CDR3 coding sequence is TGTGCCTGGAGTGTACAGGCGGGGTTCGGGGAGCTGTTTTTT. It is translated as CAWSVQAGFGELFF.

The genes are TRBV19 and TRBJ2-7; D unclear. CDR1 is LNHDA and CDR2 is SQIVND in the germline V gene (reference sequence). There are 15 residues in the CDR3. V was shortened by 5 bases and J by 0 bases, with 14 bases between the two germline ends. The CDR3 DNA is TGTGCCAGTAGTCCCTTTTACTATAACTCCTACGAGCAGTACTTC. Protein sequence: CASSPFYYNSYEQYF.

This clonotype occurred many times. The rearrangement uses TRBV12-3 or TRBV12-4 and TRBJ1-2; D is unresolved. Trimming removed 4 bases from V and 6 bases from J, with 15 bases in between. The CDR3 sequence is 14 residues long. CDR3 sequence reads: CASSSVFPRDGYTF. The CDR3, as DNA: TGTGCCAGCAGTTCCGTCTTTCCCCGGGATGGCTACACCTTC.

This chain joins TRBV6-2 or TRBV6-3 and TRBJ2-7; maybe TRBD1 (5 bases). Trimming took off 4 bases at V and 1 base at J, with 14 bases between the two ends. This CDR3 is 15 amino acids long. Germline assignment: CDR1 MNHEY and CDR2 SVGEGT. The CDR3 here is CASSSGSVTSYEQYF. As DNA, the CDR3 is TGTGCCAGCAGTTCAGGGTCAGTAACTTCCTACGAGCAGTACTTC.

In this sample, this clonotype turned up many times. The genes are TRBV20-1 and TRBJ1-1; D ambiguous. CDR1 and CDR2 from the germline V gene are DFQATT and SNEGSKA (reference sequence). V shed 0 bases and J shed 6 bases, with 17 bases lying between them. The CDR3 is made up of 15 amino acids. For the CDR3, the DNA is TGCAGTGCTAGAGATTCGGGCAGGACCGGCGCTGAAGCTTTCTTT. This encodes CSARDSGRTGAEAFF.

This clonotype was seen ten or more times. The rearrangement uses TRBV11-2 and TRBJ1-2; 8 nucleotides align to TRBD1. The J segment lost 8 bases and the V segment lost 5 bases, leaving 7 bases of the junction unmatched. Germline values: CDR1 SGHAT, CDR2 FQNNGV. The CDR3 covers 13 residues. For the CDR3, the DNA is TGTGCCAGCAGCCCTCAGGGGGCAGAGGGCTACACCTTC. Translated: CASSPQGAEGYTF.

V is TRBV9 and J is TRBJ1-1; 10 bases agree with TRBD1. V lost 3 bases and J lost 5; bases outside the gene matches: 10. This CDR3 is built from 16 residues. From germline, CDR1 is SGDLS and CDR2 YYNGEE. This CDR3 reads CASSAETGQGGTEAFF. The CDR3 bases are TGTGCCAGCAGCGCCGAGACCGGACAGGGGGGTACTGAAGCTTTCTTT.

In its sample, this clonotype was seen many times. The chain joins TRBV11-2 to TRBJ1-1; D is possibly TRBD1 (6 bases). Germline CDR1 and CDR2: SGHAT and FQNNGV. This CDR3 region has 15 residues. The V end was cut by 5 bases, the J end by 1 base, with 14 bases between. As DNA, the CDR3 is TGTGCCAGCAGCGAGCAACAGGGCACGAACACTGAAGCTTTCTTT. It translates to CASSEQQGTNTEAFF. Combining the CDR3 with reference TRBV11-2 and TRBJ1-1 gives the whole variable domain EAGVAQSPRYKIIEKRQSVAFWCNPISGHATLYWYQQILGQGPKLLIQFQNNGVVDDSQLPKDRFSAERLKGVDSTLKIQPAKLEDSAVYLCASSEQQGTNTEAFFGQGTRLTVV.

This clonotype was counted at least ten times. The rearrangement joins TRBV2 to TRBJ2-7; 14 nucleotides align to TRBD2. Germline V gene data show CDR1 as SNHLY and CDR2 as FYNNEI. V shed 4 bases and J 7 bases; nucleotides not matched to a gene: 12. CDR3 length: 17 amino acids. CDR3: CASSVSRLAGGRREQYF. In DNA form, the CDR3 reads TGTGCCAGCAGTGTTTCCAGACTAGCGGGAGGGCGTCGAGAGCAGTACTTC.

The rearrangement joins TRBV6-2 or TRBV6-3 to TRBJ2-6, with 10 bases identical to TRBD1. Germline V gene lookup returns CDR1 MNHEY and CDR2 SVGEGT. This CDR3 spans 20 amino acids. The V gene end was trimmed by 7 bases and the J gene end by 1 base; junction bases not matched to a gene: 16. The CDR3 DNA follows: TGTGCCAGCATCCGGACAGGGGGAGTTTGGCAACGGTCTGGGGCCAACGTCCTGACTTTC. The encoded protein is CASIRTGGVWQRSGANVLTF.

This chain links TRBV19 with TRBJ1-5; 10 bases are a match to TRBD1. V gave up 6 bases and J gave up 5 bases; unmatched junction bases: 7. This CDR3 comprises 15 residues. Per germline, CDR1 LNHDA and CDR2 SQIVND (reference sequence). CDR3 in DNA: TGTGCCAGTAGCTCTATGGGGACAGGGGATCAGCCCCAGCATTTT. It codes for CASSSMGTGDQPQHF.

Ten or more counts support this clonotype. The chain is built from TRBV7-2 and TRBJ2-5; D possibly corresponds to TRBD2 (6 bases). The germline CDR1 and CDR2 sequences are SGHTA and FQGNSA. CDR3 length equals 13 residues. With 5 bases removed from V and 5 bases from J, the gap between germline ends came to 12 bases. The CDR3 sequence: CASSRRVRETQYF. CDR3 nucleotides: TGTGCCAGCAGCCGGAGGGTCCGGGAGACCCAGTACTTC.

This clonotype was counted ten times or more. This chain uses TRBV28 with TRBJ1-2; the match to TRBD1 covers 8 bases. Germline V gives CDR1 MDHEN, CDR2 SYDVKM. V dropped 6 bases and J dropped 5; count of bases not matched to a gene: 5. The CDR3 consists of 13 residues. The CDR3 nucleotides are TGTGCCAGCAGGGTACAGGGGGATTATGGCTACACCTTC. Its translation: CASRVQGDYGYTF.

The J gene is TRBJ2-7, the V gene TRBV5-1; 11 bases are shared with TRBD2. V lost 4 bases to trimming and J lost 6 bases; unmatched junction nucleotides: 6. CDR1 and CDR2 (germline): SGHRS, YFSETQ. The CDR3 length is 14 residues. CDR3 sequence reads: CASSQPGLAAEQYF. CDR3 nucleotides: TGCGCCAGCAGCCAACCGGGACTAGCGGCCGAGCAGTACTTC.

The chain uses TRBV4-1 and TRBJ1-3; no clear D gene. Deletions cut 2 bases from V and 1 base from J, with 12 bases between. Germline V gene data show CDR1 as MGHRA and CDR2 as YSYEKL. The CDR3 is made up of 16 amino acids. The CDR3 here is CASSQPGRSSGNTIYF. CDR3 coding DNA: TGCGCCAGCAGCCAACCTGGCAGGTCATCTGGAAACACCATATATTTT.

The rearrangement links TRBV5-1 to TRBJ2-7, with TRBD2 as a possible D gene (6 bases). CDR1 is SGHRS, CDR2 YFSETQ, per germline. The CDR3 totals 15 residues. Trimming left V 4 bases short and J 4 bases short, with 18 bases between. CDR3 sequence reads: CASSPTTGRKYEQYF. CDR3 DNA sequence: TGCGCCAGCAGCCCTACAACCGGGAGAAAGTACGAGCAGTACTTC.

This clonotype appeared many times. This sequence joins TRBV10-3 and TRBJ2-2; the match to TRBD1 covers 7 bases. The CDR3 totals 16 residues. Losses at the gene ends were 0 bases for V and 0 bases for J; bases not matched to a gene: 1. Germline-derived CDR1 and CDR2 are ENHRY and SYGVKD. The CDR3: CAISESGTANTGELFF. The CDR3 bases are TGTGCCATCAGTGAGTCGGGGACAGCGAACACCGGGGAGCTGTTTTTT.

This clonotype was picked up many times. As DNA, the CDR3 is TGTGCCAGCAGTCGTACCCTAGCGGGAGGGCCGGAGACCCAGTACTTC. This codes for CASSRTLAGGPETQYF. The J gene is TRBJ2-5, the V gene TRBV6-1; 12 bases fit TRBD2. Germline V gene lookup returns CDR1 MNHNS and CDR2 SASEGT. This CDR3 spans 16 amino acids. Trimming removed 5 bases from V and 5 bases from J; junction bases left unmatched: 9.

This clonotype was observed at least ten times. The chain recombines TRBV19 with TRBJ2-7; D is perhaps TRBD2 (6 bases). This CDR3 spans 14 amino acids. From germline, CDR1 is LNHDA and CDR2 SQIVND (reference sequence). V dropped 10 bases and J dropped 0 bases, with 16 bases sitting between them. This chain's CDR3 is CATRGTANSYEQYF. The CDR3 region has the DNA TGTGCCACCCGAGGGACTGCCAACTCCTACGAGCAGTACTTC.

This clonotype was observed many times. The V call is TRBV30, the J call TRBJ1-1; D gene uncertain. The germline gives CDR1 GTSNPN, CDR2 SVGIG (reference sequence). The CDR3 is 13 amino acids. With 2 bases removed from V and 0 bases from J, the gap between germline ends came to 7 bases. The CDR3 loop reads CAWSSTVNTEAFF. For the CDR3, the DNA is TGTGCCTGGAGTTCCACAGTGAACACTGAAGCTTTCTTT. The variable domain in full, with the rest retrieved from reference TRBV30 and TRBJ1-1, is SQTIHQWPATLVQPVGSPLSLECTVEGTSNPNLYWYRQAAGRGLQLLFYSVGIGQISSEVPQNLSASRPQDRQFILSSKKLLLSDSGFYLCAWSSTVNTEAFFGQGTRLTVV.

The table lists this clonotype with many counts. This chain connects TRBV5-1 to TRBJ2-5; D perhaps matches TRBD2 (5 bases). CDR3 length equals 15 residues. Germline V gene data show CDR1 as SGHRS and CDR2 as YFSETQ. The V end was cut by 0 bases, the J end by 3 bases, with 12 bases between. CDR3 region: CASSLGRVTKETQYF. The CDR3 region has the DNA TGCGCCAGCAGCTTGGGGCGGGTAACAAAAGAGACCCAGTACTTC.

In this sample, this clonotype turned up many times. This chain uses TRBV9 with TRBJ1-3; the D is unclear. The V end lost 0 bases, the J end lost 0 bases, and 13 bases lay between the germline ends. CDR3 length: 17 residues. Germline CDR1 SGDLS, CDR2 YYNGEE. The CDR3 sequence is CASSVGWQANSGNTIYF. The CDR3 DNA follows: TGTGCCAGCAGCGTAGGCTGGCAGGCAAACTCTGGAAACACCATATATTTT.

Only one count was recorded for this clonotype. The V and J genes are TRBV18 and TRBJ2-7, with TRBD2 identical over 9 bases. With V trimmed by 0 bases and J by 5 bases, 5 bases remained unmatched. Germline V CDR1 and CDR2: KGHSH, LQKENI. The CDR3 totals 15 residues. CDR3 loop: CASSPPVSGSHEQYF. The CDR3 nucleotides read TGTGCCAGCTCACCACCGGTTAGCGGGAGCCACGAGCAGTACTTC.

The CDR3 loop is CASSPAELNQPQHF. CDR3 coding DNA: TGTGCCAGCAGTCCCGCAGAGTTGAATCAGCCCCAGCATTTT. The chain uses TRBV12-3 or TRBV12-4 and TRBJ1-5; D unclear. The CDR3 has 14 residues. V lost 5 bases, J lost 4 bases, and 12 bases lay in between.

The chain couples TRBV7-3 to TRBJ2-7, with 9 bases identical to TRBD2. V shed 6 bases and J 3 bases; nucleotides not matched to a gene: 12. CDR3 length equals 16 residues. Germline-derived CDR1 and CDR2 are SGHTA and FQGTGA. Here the CDR3 reads CASSSRAPSGIYEQYF. The CDR3 DNA reads TGTGCCAGCAGTTCCCGCGCTCCTAGCGGGATCTACGAGCAGTACTTC. The whole variable domain, filled in from reference TRBV7-3 and TRBJ2-7, reads GAGVSQTPSNKVTEKGKYVELRCDPISGHTALYWYRQSLGQGPEFLIYFQGTGAADDSGLPNDRFFAVRPEGSVSTLKIQRTERGDSAVYLCASSSRAPSGIYEQYFGPGTRLTVT.